This TCR beta chain was sequenced during a study of lymphopenia after photon versus proton radiotherapy. The study's findings and limits: Under photons, naive T cells and diversity fell while effector/memory populations rose. Post-nadir diversity loss with photons came from oligoclonal expansion, particularly CD8+ Temra cells.

This table comes from immunoSEQ multiplex PCR, and its TCRdb copy is limited to in-frame clones, with some not included. The sample records roughly 38,000 clones, about 93% being singletons. With respect to this clone: As yet, its antigen is unknown.

This TCR derives from a man in his 60s with cholangiocarcinoma. The sample was peripheral blood, taken from a patient treated with photon-based radiotherapy.

CDR3 bases: TGTGCCAGCAGCGCCGGTGGGCAGCAAGAGACCCAGTACTTC. Protein: CASSAGGQQETQYF. This chain connects TRBV7-2 to TRBJ2-5; no clear D gene. V lost 5 bases, J lost 2 bases, and 12 bases lay in between. There are 14 residues in the CDR3. Germline lookup yields CDR1 SGHTA and CDR2 FQGNSA.